The clone carrying this TCR beta chain was seen repeatedly, ten times or more. This entry comes from a study of Graves' ophthalmopathy and Graves' hyperthyroidism. From germline, CDR1 is KGHDR and CDR2 SFDVKD. This CDR3 has 16 amino acids. V lost 2 bases to trimming and J lost 0 bases, with 10 bases between them. The authors amplified TCR beta CDR3 regions, and they did so from RNA transcripts for repertoire sequencing. A first-round RT-PCR used HTBI primers, followed by a second-round multiplex PCR. TCRdb re-derived calls from the multiplex PCR reads in MiXCR, one entry per CDR3 protein. The sample includes around 600,000 distinct CDR3 sequences, about two fifths seen only once; the top ten take more than 2.5%.

The rearrangement uses TRBV24-1 and TRBJ1-5; D gene uncertain. The receptor was isolated from an adult man with Graves' ophthalmopathy. Material: peripheral blood. The CDR3 DNA is TGTGCCACCAGTGATTCACAAACCTTTAGCAATCAGCCCCAGCATTTT. It codes for CATSDSQTFSNQPQHF.